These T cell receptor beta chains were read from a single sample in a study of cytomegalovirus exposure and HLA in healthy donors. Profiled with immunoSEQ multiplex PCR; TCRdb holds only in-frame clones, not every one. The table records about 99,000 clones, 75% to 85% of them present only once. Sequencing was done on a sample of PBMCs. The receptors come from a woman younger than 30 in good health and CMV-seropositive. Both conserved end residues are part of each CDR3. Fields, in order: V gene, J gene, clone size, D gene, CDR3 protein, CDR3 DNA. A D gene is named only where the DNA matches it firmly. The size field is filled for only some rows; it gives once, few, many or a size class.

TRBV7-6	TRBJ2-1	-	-	CASSIGLYNEQFF	TGTGCCAGCAGCATTGGACTTTACAATGAGCAGTTCTTC
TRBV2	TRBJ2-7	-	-	CASSEAARGSYEQYF	TGTGCCAGCAGTGAAGCGGCCAGGGGAAGCTACGAGCAGTACTTC
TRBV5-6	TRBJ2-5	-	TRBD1	CASSTYRDRVLETQYF	TGTGCCAGCAGCACCTACCGGGACAGGGTGCTTGAGACCCAGTACTTC
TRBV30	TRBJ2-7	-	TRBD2	CAWSVSGRLEQYF	TGTGCCTGGAGTGTTAGCGGGAGACTCGAGCAGTACTTC
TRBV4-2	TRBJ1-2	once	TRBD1	CASSQPDRLNYGYTF	TGTGCCAGCAGCCAACCGGACAGGTTGAACTATGGCTACACCTTC
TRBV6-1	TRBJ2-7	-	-	CASSKSGSTYEQYF	TGTGCCAGCAGTAAATCTGGCTCCACCTACGAGCAGTACTTC
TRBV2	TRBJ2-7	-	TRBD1	CASGPGQGYEQYF	TGTGCCAGCGGGCCGGGACAGGGCTACGAGCAGTACTTC
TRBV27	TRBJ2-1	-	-	CASSLAAPARNEQFF	TGTGCCAGCAGTTTAGCGGCCCCGGCGAGGAATGAGCAGTTCTTC
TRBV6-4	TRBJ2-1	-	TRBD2	CASSGTRGNEQFF	TGTGCCAGTTCCGGGACTAGAGGGAATGAGCAGTTCTTC
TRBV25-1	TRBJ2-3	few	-	CASSELGADTQYF	TGTGCCAGCAGTGAGCTCGGTGCAGATACGCAGTATTTT
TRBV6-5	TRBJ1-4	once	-	CASSYGVNGEKLFF	TGTGCCAGCAGTTACGGAGTTAACGGTGAAAAACTGTTTTTT
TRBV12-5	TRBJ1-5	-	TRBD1	CASGRGQGVEPQHF	TGTGCTAGTGGGCGGGGACAGGGGGTTGAACCCCAGCATTTT
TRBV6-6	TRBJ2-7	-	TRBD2	CASSYWREGAYEQYF	TGTGCCAGCAGTTACTGGCGGGAGGGGGCCTACGAGCAGTACTTC
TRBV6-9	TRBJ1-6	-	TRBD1	CASKTGTGSRIPNSPLHF	TGTGCCAGCAAAACCGGGACAGGGTCGCGAATTCCGAATTCACCCCTCCACTTT
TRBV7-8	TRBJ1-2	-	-	CASSTIGRGILGYTF	TGTGCCAGCAGTACTATAGGCAGGGGTATTCTTGGCTACACCTTC
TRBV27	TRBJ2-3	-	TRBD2	CASSSLAGVMLGADTQYF	TGTGCCAGCAGTTCCCTAGCGGGAGTAATGTTGGGGGCAGATACGCAGTATTTT
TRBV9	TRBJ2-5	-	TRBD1	CASSDGTDQETQYF	TGTGCCAGCAGCGACGGGACAGATCAAGAGACCCAGTACTTC
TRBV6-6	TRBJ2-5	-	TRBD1	CASSDRGNPYF	TGTGCCAGCAGTGACAGGGGGAACCCATACTTC
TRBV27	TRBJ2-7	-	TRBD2	CASTDRGSRGVYEQYF	TGTGCCAGCACCGATCGGGGGTCGCGGGGGGTCTACGAGCAGTACTTC